This TCR beta chain was identified in a study of blood T cells in healthy people across ages. This clonotype occurred a few times. Antigen: not known. Germline lookup yields CDR1 SGHAT and CDR2 FQNNGV. V shed 0 bases, J shed 14 bases, and the junction held 8 bases outside the gene matches. The CDR3 spans 13 residues. Then a second PCR, running roughly 7 to 12 cycles, was carried out with a sample-barcoded 5' primer and a J-beta primer mix. A template-switch adaptor with 12 random nucleotides tagged each cDNA molecule. TCRdb analysed the 5' RACE reads with MiXCR anew, one entry per CDR3 protein. In the table there are about 680,000 distinct CDR3 sequences, roughly 50% of which are singletons. General study findings and limits: A strong correlation between TCR beta diversity and naive T cell percentage was seen. Per million T cells, TCR beta diversity dropped about linearly as age rose.

The sample consisted of blood. The receptor's source is a woman aged 60 to 75 in good health. The chain is built from TRBV11-2 and TRBJ2-3, with 7 bases lining up with TRBD2. CDR3: CASSLDGGTIGYF. The DNA for the CDR3 is TGTGCCAGCAGCTTAGATGGGGGGACTATTGGGTATTTT.